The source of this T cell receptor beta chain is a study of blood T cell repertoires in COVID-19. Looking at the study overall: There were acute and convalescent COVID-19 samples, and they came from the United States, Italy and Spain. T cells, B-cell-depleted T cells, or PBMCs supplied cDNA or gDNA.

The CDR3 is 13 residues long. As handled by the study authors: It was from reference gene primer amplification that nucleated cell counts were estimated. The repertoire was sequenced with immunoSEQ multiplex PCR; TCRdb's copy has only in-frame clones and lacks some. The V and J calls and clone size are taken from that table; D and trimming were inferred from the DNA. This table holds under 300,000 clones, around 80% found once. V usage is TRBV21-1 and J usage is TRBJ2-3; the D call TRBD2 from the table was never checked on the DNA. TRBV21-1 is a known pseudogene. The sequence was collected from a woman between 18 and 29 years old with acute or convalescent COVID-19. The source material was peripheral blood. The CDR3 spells CASSKRRLTTQYF. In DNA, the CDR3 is TGTGCCAGCAGCAAACGGAGACTTACTACGCAGTATTTT.